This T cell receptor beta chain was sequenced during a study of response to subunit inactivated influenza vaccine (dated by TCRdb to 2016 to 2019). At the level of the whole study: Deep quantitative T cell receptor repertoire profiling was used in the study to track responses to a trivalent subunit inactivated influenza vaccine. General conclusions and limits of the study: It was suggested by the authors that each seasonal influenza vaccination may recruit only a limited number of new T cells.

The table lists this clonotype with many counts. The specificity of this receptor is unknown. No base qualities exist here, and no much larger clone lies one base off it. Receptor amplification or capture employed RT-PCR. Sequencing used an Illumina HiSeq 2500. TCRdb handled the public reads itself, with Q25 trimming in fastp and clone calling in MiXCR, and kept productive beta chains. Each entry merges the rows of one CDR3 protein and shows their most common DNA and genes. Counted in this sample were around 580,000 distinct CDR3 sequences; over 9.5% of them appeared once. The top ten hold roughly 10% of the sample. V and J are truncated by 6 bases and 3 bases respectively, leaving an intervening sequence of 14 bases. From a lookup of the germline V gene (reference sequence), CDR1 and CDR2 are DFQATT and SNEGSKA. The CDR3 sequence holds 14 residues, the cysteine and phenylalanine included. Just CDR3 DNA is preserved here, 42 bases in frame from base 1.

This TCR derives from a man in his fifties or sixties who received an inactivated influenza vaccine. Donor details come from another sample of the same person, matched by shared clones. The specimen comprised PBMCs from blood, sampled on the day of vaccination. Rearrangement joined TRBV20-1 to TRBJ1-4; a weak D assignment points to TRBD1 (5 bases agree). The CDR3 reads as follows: CSATQGWSNEKLFF. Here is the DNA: TGCAGTGCAACGCAGGGCTGGTCTAATGAAAAACTGTTTTTT.